This is a list of T cell receptor beta chains from one sample in a study of blood T cell repertoires in COVID-19. Profiled with immunoSEQ multiplex PCR; TCRdb holds only in-frame clones, not every one. Of around 50,000 clones in the sample, roughly 83% are singletons; the top ten hold roughly 5.7%. Sequencing was carried out using peripheral blood. All receptors come from a human donor in a cohort sampled during active COVID-19. Both conserved end residues are part of each CDR3. The D gene is left open where the match is weak. The listing skips clone size in some rows; elsewhere it reads once, few, many or a size class.

J gene,D gene,clone size,V gene,CDR3 protein,CDR3 DNA
TRBJ1-1,TRBD1,few,TRBV27,CASSLRGTVVSKAFF,TGTGCCAGCAGTTTAAGGGGGACAGTGGTATCTAAAGCTTTCTTT
TRBJ1-1,NA,NA,TRBV30,CASGRWTEAFF,TGTGCCTCGGGGCGTTGGACTGAAGCTTTCTTT
TRBJ1-1,NA,NA,TRBV12-3/TRBV12-4,CASSPDSKTEAFF,TGTGCCAGCAGCCCGGACAGCAAGACTGAAGCTTTCTTT
TRBJ1-4,NA,once,TRBV9,CASSVGGVTNEKLFF,TGTGCCAGCAGCGTAGGGGGGGTAACTAATGAAAAACTGTTTTTT
TRBJ1-1,NA,NA,TRBV11-2,CASSFSGKHTEAFF,TGTGCCAGCAGCTTCTCAGGGAAGCACACTGAAGCTTTCTTT
TRBJ1-3,TRBD1,NA,TRBV7-9,CASRPWGQTRGNTIYF,TGTGCCAGCAGGCCGTGGGGACAGACCCGGGGAAACACCATATATTTT
TRBJ1-1,NA,NA,TRBV9,CASSVVYNSKNTEAFF,TGTGCCAGCAGCGTAGTTTATAACAGTAAGAACACTGAAGCTTTCTTT
TRBJ2-5,TRBD1,NA,TRBV7-3,CASSLRPGGEETQYF,TGTGCCAGCAGCTTAAGGCCAGGGGGCGAAGAGACCCAGTACTTC
TRBJ2-5,NA,NA,TRBV4-1,CASSQWRQETQYF,TGCGCCAGCAGCCAATGGAGACAAGAGACCCAGTACTTC
TRBJ1-5,TRBD1,few,TRBV2,CASTWGQFSSNQPQHF,TGTGCTAGCACGTGGGGACAGTTCTCTAGCAATCAGCCCCAGCATTTT
TRBJ1-5,TRBD1,NA,TRBV28,CASSFSTSTGQDPAQHF,TGTGCCAGCAGTTTTAGTACCTCAACCGGACAGGACCCGGCCCAGCATTTT
TRBJ1-2,NA,NA,TRBV18,CASSPSGVYYGYTF,TGTGCCAGCTCACCATCAGGGGTTTACTATGGCTACACCTTC
TRBJ2-2,NA,NA,TRBV11-2,CASSLRQRRTVGAGELFF,TGTGCCAGCAGCTTACGGCAACGTCGGACAGTTGGAGCCGGGGAGCTGTTTTTT
TRBJ1-4,TRBD1,NA,TRBV7-9,CASSPRQGLTNEKLFF,TGTGCCAGCAGTCCCCGACAGGGGCTAACTAATGAAAAACTGTTTTTT
TRBJ2-7,NA,NA,TRBV5-6,CASTVAAGISYEQYF,TGTGCCAGCACCGTGGCGGCAGGGATCTCCTACGAGCAGTACTTC
TRBJ1-2,NA,NA,TRBV2,CASSEGQAYYGYTF,TGTGCCAGCAGTGAGGGCCAGGCGTACTATGGCTACACCTTC
TRBJ2-1,NA,NA,TRBV10-2,CASRGTLHNEQFF,TGCGCCAGCAGAGGGACACTTCACAATGAGCAGTTCTTC
TRBJ1-2,TRBD1,NA,TRBV10-3,CAISDPGTADDGYTF,TGTGCCATCAGTGACCCCGGGACAGCGGACGATGGCTACACCTTC
TRBJ1-1,NA,NA,TRBV6-5,CASRHRINTEAFF,TGTGCCAGCAGACACAGGATCAACACTGAAGCTTTCTTT
TRBJ1-1,NA,NA,TRBV7-9,CASSPRVSGWTEAFF,TGTGCCAGCAGCCCTCGGGTAAGCGGGTGGACTGAAGCTTTCTTT
TRBJ1-2,NA,few,TRBV6-6,CASSYSSEGSYGYTF,TGTGCCAGCAGTTACTCGAGTGAAGGGAGTTATGGCTACACCTTC
TRBJ1-2,TRBD1,NA,TRBV7-2,CASSLGRTGSGYTF,TGTGCCAGCAGCTTAGGCCGGACAGGGAGCGGCTACACCTTC
TRBJ2-1,NA,NA,TRBV18,CASSPPAGFRSRNEQFF,TGTGCCAGCTCACCACCCGCAGGTTTTAGGTCCCGCAATGAGCAGTTCTTC
TRBJ1-5,NA,NA,TRBV3-1/TRBV3-2,CASSQAGSNQPQHF,TGTGCCAGCAGCCAAGCGGGGAGCAATCAGCCCCAGCATTTT
TRBJ2-2,NA,NA,TRBV5-5,CASSRLSGGELFF,TGTGCCAGCAGCCGACTAAGTGGCGGGGAGCTGTTTTTT
TRBJ1-1,NA,NA,TRBV11-2,CASSPIHGSGVNTEAFF,TGTGCCAGCAGCCCTATACATGGGAGTGGGGTTAACACTGAAGCTTTCTTT
TRBJ2-5,NA,once,TRBV6-6,CASSLRDKETQYF,TGTGCCAGCAGTCTCCGGGACAAAGAGACCCAGTACTTC
TRBJ1-1,TRBD1,NA,TRBV16,CASSQSVHRGDPNTEAFF,TGTGCCAGCAGCCAATCGGTGCACAGGGGCGATCCGAACACTGAAGCTTTCTTT
TRBJ2-2,NA,NA,TRBV7-3,CASSPPGGANTGELFF,TGTGCCAGCAGCCCACCAGGAGGGGCGAACACCGGGGAGCTGTTTTTT
TRBJ2-3,NA,NA,TRBV3-1/TRBV3-2,CASSQDLGGTSQYF,TGTGCCAGCAGCCAAGATTTAGGCGGCACGTCGCAGTATTTT
TRBJ1-2,NA,NA,TRBV9,CASSLTSGGQGFGGYTF,TGTGCCAGCAGCTTAACCTCGGGAGGACAAGGGTTCGGTGGCTACACCTTC
TRBJ1-2,NA,NA,TRBV9,CASSARRSGYTF,TGTGCCAGCAGCGCTCGGAGGTCCGGCTACACCTTC
TRBJ1-1,NA,few,TRBV7-9,CASSSIRTGRMNTEAFF,TGTGCCAGCAGCTCGATACGGACGGGGAGGATGAACACTGAAGCTTTCTTT
TRBJ1-1,NA,NA,TRBV29-1,CSVEVGRATEAFF,TGCAGCGTTGAAGTGGGCAGAGCCACTGAAGCTTTCTTT
TRBJ1-2,NA,NA,TRBV20-1,CSASPVNYGYTF,TGCAGTGCTAGTCCGGTAAACTATGGCTACACCTTC
TRBJ1-1,TRBD1,NA,TRBV19,CASRLRQGNTEAFF,TGTGCCAGCCGACTCCGACAGGGGAACACTGAAGCTTTCTTT
TRBJ2-1,NA,NA,TRBV19,CASSMGLRIIKKAYNEQFF,TGTGCCAGTAGTATGGGACTCAGAATAATAAAGAAGGCCTACAATGAGCAGTTCTTC
TRBJ2-7,TRBD1,NA,TRBV7-2,CASSYGQGSKGYEQYF,TGTGCCAGCAGCTACGGACAGGGCAGTAAAGGATACGAGCAGTACTTC
TRBJ1-5,NA,NA,TRBV11-2,CASSLGQNQPQHF,TGTGCCAGCAGCTTAGGACAGAATCAGCCCCAGCATTTT
TRBJ2-3,NA,NA,TRBV5-3,CARSVAAFGDTQYF,TGTGCCAGAAGCGTCGCGGCCTTTGGGGATACGCAGTATTTT
TRBJ2-3,TRBD2,NA,TRBV7-2,CASSLVSGGDTQYF,TGTGCCAGCAGCTTAGTATCGGGGGGAGATACGCAGTATTTT
TRBJ1-6,NA,NA,TRBV2,CASKGRGNSPLHF,TGTGCCAGCAAAGGGAGGGGTAATTCACCCCTCCACTTT
TRBJ2-7,NA,NA,TRBV9,CASSGVADYEQYF,TGTGCCAGTTCCGGGGTGGCAGACTACGAGCAGTACTTC
TRBJ2-5,TRBD2,NA,TRBV5-4,CASSLVGLAGTQETQYF,TGTGCCAGCAGCTTGGTGGGGCTAGCGGGAACCCAAGAGACCCAGTACTTC
TRBJ1-5,TRBD1,NA,TRBV19,CASKTGVQPQHF,TGTGCCAGTAAAACAGGGGTCCAGCCCCAGCATTTT
TRBJ2-1,TRBD1,NA,TRBV5-5,CASSLNDRVAYNEQFF,TGTGCCAGCAGCTTAAACGACAGGGTCGCCTACAATGAGCAGTTCTTC
TRBJ2-3,NA,NA,TRBV19,CASSWAHLSTDTQYF,TGTGCCAGTAGTTGGGCGCATCTGAGCACAGATACGCAGTATTTT
TRBJ2-7,TRBD1,once,TRBV24-1,CATRKGGLPYEQYF,TGTGCCACCAGAAAAGGGGGCCTCCCCTACGAGCAGTACTTC
TRBJ2-7,TRBD1,NA,TRBV6-5,CASSISGQGYYEQYF,TGTGCCAGCAGTATATCGGGACAGGGGTACTACGAGCAGTACTTC
TRBJ2-3,NA,few,TRBV5-6,CASIGPGTSTDTQYF,TGTGCCAGTATCGGCCCCGGGACTAGCACAGATACGCAGTATTTT
TRBJ2-2,NA,NA,TRBV28,CASSLGGPTGELFF,TGTGCCAGCAGTTTGGGGGGGCCCACCGGGGAGCTGTTTTTT
TRBJ1-4,NA,few,TRBV14,CASSQDLQTNEKLFF,TGTGCCAGCAGCCAAGACTTACAGACTAATGAAAAACTGTTTTTT
TRBJ2-7,NA,once,TRBV24-1,CATSDVTGYEQYF,TGTGCCACCAGTGATGTAACAGGGTACGAGCAGTACTTC
TRBJ2-5,NA,few,TRBV6-1,CASSEAQGLRLMRPQYF,TGTGCCAGCAGTGAAGCTCAAGGACTACGGTTGATGAGGCCCCAGTACTTC